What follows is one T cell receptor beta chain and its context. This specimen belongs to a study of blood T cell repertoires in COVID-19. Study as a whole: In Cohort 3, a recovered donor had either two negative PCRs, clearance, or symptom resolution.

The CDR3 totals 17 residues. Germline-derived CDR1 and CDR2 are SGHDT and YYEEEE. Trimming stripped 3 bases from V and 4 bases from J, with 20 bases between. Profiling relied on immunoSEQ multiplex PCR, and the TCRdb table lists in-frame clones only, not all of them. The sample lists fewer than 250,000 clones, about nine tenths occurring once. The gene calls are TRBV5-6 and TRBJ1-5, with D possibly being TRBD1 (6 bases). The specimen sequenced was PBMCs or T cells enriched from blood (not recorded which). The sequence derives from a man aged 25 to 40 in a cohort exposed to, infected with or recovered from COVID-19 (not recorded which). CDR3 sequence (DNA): TGTGCCAGCAGCTGGTCGGCTGAGGGGGTTTCGAATCAGCCCCAGCATTTT. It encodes CASSWSAEGVSNQPQHF.